The rows below give T cell receptor beta chains drawn from one sample of a study of shared clonotypes between healthy human individuals. TCRdb's table, derived via immunoSEQ multiplex PCR, lists solely in-frame clones and lacks some. In the table there are some 650,000 clones, approximately 97% of which are singletons. The source material was naive CD4+ T cells sorted from blood. The receptors derive from a woman aged 30 to 39 in good health. Each CDR3 is given with its conserved first and last residue. A D gene is named only where the DNA matches it firmly. Not all rows give a size; the values are once, few, many and, for expanded clones, a class.

V: TRBV4-1; D: NA; length: 14; J: TRBJ2-5; size: NA; CDR3: CASSQVQGVETQYF; DNA: TGCGCCAGCAGCCAAGTACAGGGCGTGGAGACCCAGTACTTC
V: TRBV5-1; D: NA; length: 16; J: TRBJ2-5; size: NA; CDR3: CASSLGPTPRWETQYF; DNA: TGCGCCAGCAGCTTGGGGCCCACCCCCCGATGGGAGACCCAGTACTTC
V: TRBV28; D: NA; length: 15; J: TRBJ1-5; size: NA; CDR3: CASIPGTTLRQPQHF; DNA: TGTGCCAGCATCCCCGGGACAACCCTCCGTCAGCCCCAGCATTTT
V: TRBV29-1; D: NA; length: 12; J: TRBJ2-5; size: NA; CDR3: CSVADGQETQYF; DNA: TGCAGCGTCGCGGACGGCCAGGAGACCCAGTACTTC
V: TRBV14; D: NA; length: 14; J: TRBJ2-6; size: few; CDR3: CASYRDTGANVLTF; DNA: TGTGCCAGCTACAGGGATACTGGGGCCAACGTCCTGACTTTC
V: TRBV4-1; D: NA; length: 16; J: TRBJ1-2; size: once; CDR3: CASSQEGTDANYGYTF; DNA: TGCGCCAGCAGCCAGGAGGGGACGGACGCTAACTATGGCTACACCTTC
V: TRBV5-6; D: NA; length: 15; J: TRBJ2-7; size: NA; CDR3: CASKPARDFSSEQYF; DNA: TGTGCCAGCAAACCCGCCCGGGACTTCTCTTCCGAGCAGTACTTC
V: TRBV7-7; D: NA; length: 13; J: TRBJ2-5; size: NA; CDR3: CASSLAEGETQYF; DNA: TGTGCCAGCAGCTTAGCGGAGGGAGAGACCCAGTACTTC
V: TRBV5-1; D: NA; length: 13; J: TRBJ1-1; size: NA; CDR3: CASSLGVGAEAFF; DNA: TGCGCCAGCAGCTTGGGGGTAGGAGCTGAAGCTTTCTTT
V: TRBV15; D: NA; length: 14; J: TRBJ1-4; size: NA; CDR3: CATSSAETNEKLFF; DNA: TGTGCCACCAGCAGCGCAGAGACTAATGAAAAACTGTTTTTT
V: TRBV29-1; D: NA; length: 10; J: TRBJ2-5; size: NA; CDR3: CSVAGETQYF; DNA: TGCAGCGTTGCAGGAGAGACCCAGTACTTC
V: TRBV27; D: NA; length: 14; J: TRBJ1-5; size: NA; CDR3: CASSKTRDSWPQHF; DNA: TGTGCCAGCAGTAAAACCAGGGACTCCTGGCCCCAGCATTTT
V: TRBV6-1; D: NA; length: 13; J: TRBJ1-1; size: NA; CDR3: CASSTQERGSAFF; DNA: TGTGCCAGCAGTACCCAAGAAAGGGGTTCAGCTTTCTTT
V: TRBV18; D: TRBD2; length: 15; J: TRBJ2-2; size: few; CDR3: CASSPLAGDTGELFF; DNA: TGTGCCAGCTCACCACTAGCGGGGGACACCGGGGAGCTGTTTTTT
V: TRBV5-1; D: TRBD2; length: 19; J: TRBJ2-3; size: NA; CDR3: CASSWGLAGGLGGMGTQYF; DNA: TGCGCCAGCAGCTGGGGACTAGCGGGAGGCCTCGGAGGGATGGGTACGCAGTATTTT
V: TRBV28; D: NA; length: 15; J: TRBJ1-1; size: NA; CDR3: CASLSSWGVNTEAFF; DNA: TGTGCCAGCCTTTCTTCTTGGGGAGTGAACACTGAAGCTTTCTTT
V: TRBV21-1; D: NA; length: 11; J: TRBJ2-7; size: NA; CDR3: CASKLNYEQYF; DNA: TGTGCCAGCAAGTTAAATTACGAGCAGTACTTC
V: TRBV6-5; D: NA; length: 13; J: TRBJ1-1; size: NA; CDR3: CASSYPRPLEAFF; DNA: TGTGCCAGCAGTTACCCCCGGCCCCTTGAAGCTTTCTTT
V: TRBV19; D: NA; length: 13; J: TRBJ1-4; size: NA; CDR3: CASSIADGEKLFF; DNA: TGTGCCAGTAGTATAGCGGACGGTGAAAAACTGTTTTTT
V: TRBV12-2; D: NA; length: 16; J: TRBJ2-7; size: once; CDR3: CASRLLLLDHTYEQYF; DNA: TGTGCAAGTCGCTTACTTCTACTAGATCATACCTACGAGCAGTACTTC
V: TRBV5-1; D: NA; length: 15; J: TRBJ2-2; size: NA; CDR3: CASSLQGTHTGELFF; DNA: TGCGCCAGCAGCTTGCAGGGGACACACACCGGGGAGCTGTTTTTT
V: TRBV10-3; D: TRBD1; length: 14; J: TRBJ1-2; size: NA; CDR3: CAITTGQGRYGYTF; DNA: TGTGCCATCACTACCGGACAGGGCCGCTATGGCTACACCTTC
V: TRBV5-1; D: NA; length: 15; J: TRBJ2-7; size: NA; CDR3: CASSLVAAGVNEQYF; DNA: TGCGCCAGCAGCTTGGTGGCCGCCGGGGTAAACGAGCAGTACTTC
V: TRBV5-1; D: TRBD2; length: 15; J: TRBJ2-7; size: NA; CDR3: CASSLGLAGEYEQYF; DNA: TGCGCCAGCAGCCTCGGACTAGCGGGAGAGTACGAGCAGTACTTC
V: TRBV11-2; D: NA; length: 13; J: TRBJ2-7; size: NA; CDR3: CASSLQGTHEQYF; DNA: TGTGCCAGCAGCTTACAGGGTACCCACGAGCAGTACTTC
V: TRBV11-2; D: TRBD1; length: 15; J: TRBJ2-2; size: NA; CDR3: CASSSTGGLTGELFF; DNA: TGTGCCAGCAGTTCTACAGGGGGCCTCACCGGGGAGCTGTTTTTT
V: TRBV7-2; D: TRBD1; length: 14; J: TRBJ2-7; size: NA; CDR3: CASSFGDRVDEQYF; DNA: TGTGCCAGCAGCTTCGGGGACAGGGTCGACGAGCAGTACTTC
V: TRBV29-1; D: TRBD2; length: 14; J: TRBJ2-7; size: NA; CDR3: CSVGGREGPGEQYF; DNA: TGCAGCGTTGGCGGGCGGGAGGGCCCAGGTGAGCAGTACTTC
V: TRBV7-9; D: TRBD2; length: 17; J: TRBJ2-2; size: NA; CDR3: CASSPTPSGWNTGELFF; DNA: TGTGCCAGCAGCCCGACGCCTAGCGGATGGAACACCGGGGAGCTGTTTTTT
V: TRBV6-1; D: NA; length: 14; J: TRBJ2-7; size: once; CDR3: CASSESVFSYEQYF; DNA: TGTGCCAGCAGTGAAAGCGTGTTCTCCTACGAGCAGTACTTC
V: TRBV5-1; D: TRBD2; length: 14; J: TRBJ2-5; size: NA; CDR3: CASRSGTSGRALYF; DNA: TGCGCCAGCAGATCCGGGACTAGCGGGAGGGCCCTGTACTTC
V: TRBV2; D: TRBD1; length: 13; J: TRBJ2-5; size: NA; CDR3: CASVGTGDETQYF; DNA: TGTGCCAGCGTAGGGACAGGGGACGAGACCCAGTACTTC
V: TRBV9; D: NA; length: 13; J: TRBJ2-7; size: NA; CDR3: CASSAGQYGEQYF; DNA: TGTGCCAGCAGCGCTGGACAGTACGGTGAGCAGTACTTC
V: TRBV6-6; D: NA; length: 14; J: TRBJ2-1; size: NA; CDR3: CASSSYRAAYEQFF; DNA: TGTGCCAGCAGCTCCTACAGGGCCGCCTATGAGCAGTTCTTC
V: TRBV5-8; D: TRBD1; length: 20; J: TRBJ2-6; size: NA; CDR3: CASPVSGQGALGSGANVLTF; DNA: TGTGCCAGCCCTGTTTCCGGACAGGGGGCGCTAGGCTCTGGGGCCAACGTCCTGACTTTC
V: TRBV18; D: NA; length: 15; J: TRBJ2-5; size: NA; CDR3: CASSPGVGRQETQYF; DNA: TGTGCCAGCTCACCCGGCGTGGGTAGACAAGAGACCCAGTACTTC
V: TRBV29-1; D: NA; length: 14; J: TRBJ2-2; size: once; CDR3: CSDDERWNTGELFF; DNA: TGCAGCGACGACGAGCGGTGGAACACCGGGGAGCTGTTTTTT
V: TRBV28; D: TRBD2; length: 18; J: TRBJ2-1; size: NA; CDR3: CASRLYPIAGGPYNEQFF; DNA: TGTGCCAGCAGACTCTACCCAATAGCGGGAGGGCCCTACAATGAGCAGTTCTTC
V: TRBV27; D: NA; length: 15; J: TRBJ2-2; size: NA; CDR3: CASSFNGANTGELFF; DNA: TGTGCCAGCAGTTTTAACGGAGCGAACACCGGGGAGCTGTTTTTT
V: TRBV5-4; D: NA; length: 20; J: TRBJ2-2; size: NA; CDR3: CASSLTPARARTRYTGELFF; DNA: TGTGCCAGCAGCTTGACCCCAGCCCGGGCCCGAACTCGGTACACCGGGGAGCTGTTTTTT
V: TRBV5-1; D: NA; length: 12; J: TRBJ2-7; size: NA; CDR3: CASSFDPSRQYF; DNA: TGCGCCAGCAGCTTCGACCCCTCGCGTCAGTACTTC
V: TRBV10-2; D: NA; length: 13; J: TRBJ1-5; size: NA; CDR3: CASSEGSNQPQHF; DNA: TGCGCCAGCAGTGAGGGGTCAAATCAGCCCCAGCATTTT
V: TRBV19; D: NA; length: 13; J: TRBJ1-5; size: NA; CDR3: CASSRAVNQPQHF; DNA: TGTGCCAGTAGTAGGGCCGTTAATCAGCCCCAGCATTTT
V: TRBV2; D: TRBD1; length: 15; J: TRBJ2-5; size: NA; CDR3: CASSADRGLEETQYF; DNA: TGTGCCAGCAGCGCCGACAGGGGGCTAGAGGAGACCCAGTACTTC
V: TRBV11-2; D: NA; length: 14; J: TRBJ2-5; size: NA; CDR3: CASSSPNVGETQYF; DNA: TGTGCCAGCAGCTCCCCAAACGTGGGGGAGACCCAGTACTTC
V: TRBV5-6; D: NA; length: 14; J: TRBJ1-2; size: NA; CDR3: CASSTKPGDYGYTF; DNA: TGTGCCAGCAGCACCAAACCAGGGGACTATGGCTACACCTTC
V: TRBV27; D: NA; length: 14; J: TRBJ1-1; size: NA; CDR3: CASGGGLGRTEAFF; DNA: TGTGCCAGCGGTGGCGGGCTTGGTAGGACTGAAGCTTTCTTT
V: TRBV11-2; D: TRBD2; length: 18; J: TRBJ2-5; size: NA; CDR3: CASSFGTSGGGGQETQYF; DNA: TGTGCCAGCAGCTTCGGGACTAGCGGGGGTGGGGGCCAAGAGACCCAGTACTTC
V: TRBV30; D: TRBD2; length: 16; J: TRBJ2-3; size: NA; CDR3: CAWSVGLAGSTDTQYF; DNA: TGTGCCTGGAGTGTGGGACTAGCGGGGAGCACAGATACGCAGTATTTT
V: TRBV2; D: NA; length: 13; J: TRBJ2-2; size: NA; CDR3: CARGLGNTGELFF; DNA: TGTGCCAGAGGGTTGGGGAACACCGGGGAGCTGTTTTTT